The subject of this entry is one T cell receptor (beta chain). The data belong to a study of long-term antiretroviral therapy in people with HIV. Cryopreserved PBMC samples of roughly 0.85-11 million cells were used for DNA extraction. This was the immunoSEQ v3.0 assay at survey level. The table came from immunoSEQ multiplex PCR; TCRdb's copy has only in-frame clones and leaves some out. The sample records 20,000 to 25,000 clones, around three quarters being singletons. Trimming stripped 0 bases from V and 1 base from J, with 5 bases between. The germline gives CDR1 KGHSH, CDR2 LQKENI. The CDR3 has 14 residues.

The J gene is TRBJ2-3, the V gene TRBV18; the D is unclear. The sequences come from unsorted PBMCs, collected 0.5 years after starting antiretroviral therapy. The TCR comes from a woman between 40 and 50 years old with HIV. This chain's CDR3 is CASSPPLGTDTQYF. CDR3 DNA sequence: TGTGCCAGCTCACCACCGTTAGGCACAGATACGCAGTATTTT.